Described below is a single TCR beta chain sequence and its context. CDR1 MDHEN and CDR2 SYDVKM come from the germline V gene. The CDR3 length is 18 residues. Trimming removed 7 bases from V and 0 bases from J, with 24 bases in between. Source study methods: Estimates of nucleated cell counts were drawn from the amplification of reference gene primers. The data were produced by immunoSEQ multiplex PCR, yet TCRdb's version contains in-frame clones alone and is incomplete. That table gives V, J and clone size, and the DNA gave D and trimming. Altogether about 250,000 clones are present, approximately 80% being singletons, with the ten largest covering 4.5% to 6%. This entry belongs to a study of blood T cell repertoires in COVID-19. Background on the study: Samples representing acute and convalescent COVID-19 were sourced from the United States, Italy and Spain. PBMCs, B-cell-depleted T cells, or T cells were the source of the cDNA or gDNA that made up the material.

The chain recombines TRBV28 with TRBJ1-1; D might be TRBD1 (5 bases). This clonotype was obtained from a woman of 80 years or more with active or convalescent COVID-19. The sequenced sample consisted of peripheral blood. The CDR3 region is CASTRGKGAVALNTEAFF. Written as DNA, the CDR3 is TGTGCCAGCACCCGTGGAAAAGGGGCCGTCGCCTTGAACACTGAAGCTTTCTTT. Using reference TRBV28 and TRBJ1-1 for the parts outside the CDR3, the full variable domain is DVKVTQSSRYLVKRTGEKVFLECVQDMDHENMFWYRQDPGLGLRLIYFSYDVKMKEKGDIPEGYSVSREKKERFSLILESASTNQTSMYLCASTRGKGAVALNTEAFFGQGTRLTVV.